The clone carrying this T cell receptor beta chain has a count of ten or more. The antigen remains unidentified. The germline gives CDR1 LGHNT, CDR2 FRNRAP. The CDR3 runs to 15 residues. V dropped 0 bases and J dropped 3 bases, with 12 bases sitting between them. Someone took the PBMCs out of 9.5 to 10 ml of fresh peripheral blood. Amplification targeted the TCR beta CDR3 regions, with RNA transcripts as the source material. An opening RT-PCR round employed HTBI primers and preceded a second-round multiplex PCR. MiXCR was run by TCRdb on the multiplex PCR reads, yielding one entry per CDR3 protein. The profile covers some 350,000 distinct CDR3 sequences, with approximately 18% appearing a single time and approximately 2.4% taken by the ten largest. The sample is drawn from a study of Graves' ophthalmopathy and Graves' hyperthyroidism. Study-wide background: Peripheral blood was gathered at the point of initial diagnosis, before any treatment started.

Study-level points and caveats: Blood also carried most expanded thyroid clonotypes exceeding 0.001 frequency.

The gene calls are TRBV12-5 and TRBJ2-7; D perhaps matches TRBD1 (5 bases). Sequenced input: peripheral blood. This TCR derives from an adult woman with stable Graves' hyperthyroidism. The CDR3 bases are TGTGCTAGTGGTTTGGTCAAAGGGGCGAACTACGAGCAGTACTTC. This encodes CASGLVKGANYEQYF.